This T cell receptor (beta chain) was retrieved from a study of cytomegalovirus exposure and HLA in healthy donors (TCRdb year 2017). About the full investigation: An earlier analysis of several hundred of the donors reported about 260 Gb of sequence data and 117 million unique TCR beta sequences obtained from approximately 180 million T cells. Genome-wide SNP genotypes for about three fifths of the 666 donors were used in a later genetic analysis, which treated that subset as a discovery cohort. Approximately 330 gigabases of sequencing data and about 92 million unique TCR sequences made up an early release that covered approximately 700 HLA-typed donors. Typing coverage differed by locus: A, B, C, DRB1 and DQB1 were typed in roughly 620-640 donors, DQA1 in approximately 520, DPA1 in around 600, and DPB1 in 472. Donor age, sex, ethnicity and CMV serostatus were compiled alongside the repertoire data. All discovery cohort repertoires had been generated on a single sequencing platform. Across some 400 genotyped donors of the cohort, an average of 235,054 unique TCR beta nucleotide sequences per donor were sequenced, and roughly 17% of those sequences were non-productive. HLA typing covered class I and class II loci at four-digit resolution. The study profiled the T cell repertoires of fewer than 850 subjects by immunosequencing and related them to cytomegalovirus serostatus. To decide whether each TCR beta V gene segment behaved as functional or pseudogenic, an earlier analysis of approximately 590 of the donors relied on high-throughput TCR beta sequencing. In a later analysis, previously published TCR beta repertoires from some 640 donors were re-analyzed and high-resolution HLA genotyping was added so that TCR occurrence patterns could be studied. Rather than drawing on any new phenotypic data, the later analysis identified candidate immune exposures from TCR beta sequences and the way those sequences occurred across donors. The study aimed to test whether signatures of past pathogen exposure could be identified by cataloging public T cell receptors. The study combined high-throughput TCR immunosequencing, statistical association of individual TCRs with disease status, and machine learning to predict cytomegalovirus infection status. About five DR-DQ haplotypes were treated as single units for association and clustering because of strong linkage in the cohort. Along with the 666-subject first cohort, a separate validation cohort of some 130 different subjects was used. Of the roughly 400 genotyped donors, less than 90% were placed in the genetic ancestry cluster associated with self-reported Caucasian donors. The study at large found these results: The earlier analysis of fewer than 750 of the donors excluded roughly 17 rarely observed V segments, including chromosome 9 orphons, because counts were too low. The classifier was reported to diagnose cytomegalovirus status with high specificity and sensitivity in both the original cohort and the validation cohort. A further reported finding was that TCR beta sequences accurately predicted the HLA-A and HLA-B alleles for most subjects in the first cohort. Most CMV-associated TCR beta chains appeared to be HLA-restricted in a later analysis, and the HLA associations seemed to be driven largely by CMV exposure. HLA typing was unavailable for some donors at each locus, so association tests used only the typed subset. Compared with the roughly 670-donor mean, donors in an Asian-associated ancestry cluster had fewer N-insertions in productive TCRs, according to a later genetic analysis. Roughly uniform sequencing depth across donors was assumed in presence/absence analyses, although this assumption may not hold. In an earlier analysis of roughly 560 of the donors, most TCR beta V segments were observed in productive rearrangements about 90% or about 30% of the time, broadly matching IMGT annotations. A later genetic analysis associated a missense DCLRE1C variant with V-gene and J-gene trimming of TCR beta chains, and an independent cohort replicated the association. Only TCR beta chains were sequenced in this cohort, and the absence of alpha or paired-chain data limited detectable features. Across donors, most TCR sequences were observed very rarely, whereas some public TCRs were present in many individuals. A cluster of highly shared sequence variants was judged likely to be a technical artifact of the sequencing pipeline. In a later analysis, HLA-associated TCR beta chains showed more clonal expansion and lower generation probabilities than non-associated chains that were equally common. CMV serostatus was the only immune exposure information available for the cohort. Linkage disequilibrium might explain the correlated functional status among segregating V segments, but an unknown experimental factor could not be ruled out. Some IMGT-functional V segments, including TRBV6-2 and TRBV6-3, could not be told apart with the 87-base-pair reads, so those segments were excluded. In a later analysis, some 18,000 TCR beta sequences were associated with specific HLA alleles at a false discovery rate of 0.05. According to a later analysis, TCR association rates differed among HLA loci, with DRB1 alleles showing the most associated TCRs and HLA-C alleles showing the fewest. The authors suggested that the approach could potentially be generalized to other disease states and immunological phenotypes. In the study, 150 to 200 TCR beta chains were listed as associated with cytomegalovirus. Assigning TCR associations to individual alleles was difficult when HLA alleles, especially DR and DQ, strongly co-occurred. A later analysis reported that several top co-occurrence clusters appeared linked to parvovirus B19, influenza, CMV and Epstein-Barr virus. In vitro tests confirmed that three of the cytomegalovirus-associated TCR beta chains recognize cytomegalovirus antigens.

Only a few counts were recorded for this clone. The antigen it binds to is not known. The junction departs from germline at one end; a sequencing error may be responsible. In total, approximately 700 healthy bone marrow donors made up the cohort. At the time of sampling, all cohort members were nominally healthy, though unrecorded immune exposures were likely present. The donor tested CMV seronegative, placing the donor among the approximately 360 seronegative members of the cohort. Each donor provided a peripheral blood sample, and peripheral blood mononuclear cells were used for TCR beta sequencing. The Qiagen DNeasy Blood Extraction Kit was used to extract genomic DNA from the blood cell samples. Libraries were made using the immunoSEQ multiplex PCR assay. For the multiplex PCR, a mixture combining 60 forward primers for TCR Vbeta segments and 13 reverse primers for TCR Jbeta segments was used. Amplification of the CDR3 region of rearranged TCR beta genes was performed with a multiplex PCR assay on genomic DNA. The amplified TCR beta libraries were sequenced on the Illumina HiSeq System as 87-base-pair reads. Regarding the original processing steps: A later analysis tallied 75 million to 95 million unique TCR beta chains across the 650 to 750 repertoires, and around 9.9 million of those chains were shared by two or more donors. Raw reads were error-corrected and collapsed into unique sequences by a nearest-neighbor algorithm in which closely related sequences were merged to remove PCR and sequencing errors. To assign V, D and J gene segments, CDR3 sequences were aligned to IMGT reference sequences. For a sequence to be retained, a match of at least six nucleotides was required to both a V gene segment and a J gene segment. A rearrangement counted as productive if the CDR3 had no stop codons and remained in frame with V and J, and every other rearrangement counted as non-productive. CDR3 was defined according to IMGT convention as the region running from the second conserved V-encoded cysteine to the conserved J-encoded phenylalanine. Sequences without an unambiguous match to a single V gene segment were excluded from the earlier analysis of about 640 of the donors. In an earlier analysis of a few hundred of the donors, V segments were called functional above 56.7% productive rearrangements and were called segregating when the between-donor standard deviation exceeded 5%. A statistical classification framework was developed to diagnose cytomegalovirus status using the catalog of TCR beta chain sequences. In a later analysis, V and J genes were assigned by comparing TCR nucleotide sequences against IMGT/GENE-DB human TR gene sequences. A later analysis assigned CDR3 sequences and most-parsimonious VDJ recombination scenarios with the TCRdist pipeline. In a later analysis, each TCR beta chain was defined by its CDR3 amino acid sequence together with its V-gene family, and reads lacking a unique V-gene family were excluded. As a way to deal with suspected cross-contamination and a sequencing artifact, a later analysis dropped nearly 600 nucleotide sequences that were highly shared and had low generation probability. In a later analysis, a clonal expansion index for each public chain was calculated from normalized within-repertoire ranks of inferred template counts. Generation probabilities in a later analysis came from a VDJ recombination model fitted to out-of-frame rearrangements, and those results were checked against IGoR. A later analysis scored TCR-TCR, TCR-HLA and TCR-CMV co-occurrence with hypergeometric tests, applying a repertoire-size bias correction to TCR pairs. False discovery rates were estimated in a later analysis by permuting HLA or CMV assignments 20 times. In a later analysis, co-occurring TCRs were grouped using DBSCAN, and TCRdist sequence similarity was added for clustering within HLA-allele-positive subsets. Repertoires with fewer than 30,000 or more than 120,000 public chains, plus five repertoires with anomalous nucleotide sharing, were excluded from co-occurrence clustering. In TCRdb, the immuneACCESS table is reduced to in-frame sequences with V and J assigned. These tables do not hold every clone; where another copy was compared, an unresolved V gene accounts for under half, and the others remain unexplained. The V and J calls and clone size were taken over from that table, and D and trimming were inferred from the DNA. The sample data list tens of thousands of clones, and around 64% of these were observed just once. Of the sample, 3% to 3.5% is held by the ten largest clones.

The CDR3, cysteine through phenylalanine, is 12 amino acids long. Solely the CDR3 DNA is kept, with 36 bases framed from the first base. Per the germline V gene, KGHSH is the CDR1 and LQKENI is the CDR2. This TCR derives from a woman between 45 and 65 years old in good health and CMV-seronegative. The V and J segments used are TRBV18 and TRBJ2-1, with TRBD2 identical over 8 junction bases. Sequences were obtained from PBMCs. The CDR3 protein: CASSPGTRAYLF. The sequence in DNA is TGTGCCAGCTCACCAGGGACTAGAGCCTACCTCTTC.